The rows below give T cell receptor beta chains drawn from one sample of a study of blood T cell repertoires in COVID-19. This table comes from immunoSEQ multiplex PCR, and its TCRdb copy is limited to in-frame clones, with some not included. The sample yields some 260,000 clones, about 85% seen once. The material sequenced was peripheral blood. All receptors derive from a man younger than 35 with active or convalescent COVID-19. The conserved cysteine and the conserved F or W are not part of the CDR3 here. The listing skips clone size in some rows; elsewhere it reads once, few, many or a size class.

clone size: -
V gene: TRBV30
J gene: TRBJ1-5
CDR3 protein: AWEIDRGYSNQPQH

clone size: -
V gene: TRBV5-5
J gene: TRBJ1-1
CDR3 protein: ASSPGPPTSNTEAF

clone size: -
V gene: TRBV7-2
J gene: TRBJ1-1
CDR3 protein: ASSLNFGGTEAF

clone size: -
V gene: TRBV25-1
J gene: TRBJ2-1
CDR3 protein: ASSEYYSIYNEQF

clone size: -
V gene: TRBV2
J gene: TRBJ2-1
CDR3 protein: ASRRIGGSGNEQF

clone size: -
V gene: TRBV4-2
J gene: TRBJ2-4
CDR3 protein: ASSQETGRAKNIQY

clone size: -
V gene: TRBV5-4
J gene: TRBJ1-2
CDR3 protein: ASSRDRSTNYGYT

clone size: -
V gene: TRBV6-5
J gene: TRBJ2-3
CDR3 protein: ASRRLSTTDTQY

clone size: -
V gene: TRBV18
J gene: TRBJ1-2
CDR3 protein: ASSPRARAQLNYGYT

clone size: -
V gene: TRBV28
J gene: TRBJ1-6
CDR3 protein: ASSLRDRGYYNSPLH

clone size: -
V gene: TRBV7-3
J gene: TRBJ1-1
CDR3 protein: ASSIGQGAYTEAF

clone size: -
V gene: TRBV3-1/TRBV3-2
J gene: TRBJ2-5
CDR3 protein: ASSQDGARGETQY

clone size: -
V gene: TRBV19
J gene: TRBJ1-5
CDR3 protein: ASSMGGAQH

clone size: once
V gene: TRBV7-2
J gene: TRBJ1-5
CDR3 protein: ASSLYGERPQH

clone size: -
V gene: TRBV7-2
J gene: TRBJ2-1
CDR3 protein: ASSLRLADDYNEQF

clone size: few
V gene: TRBV11-2
J gene: TRBJ1-2
CDR3 protein: ASSLIGTGSVYT

clone size: -
V gene: TRBV10-3
J gene: TRBJ1-1
CDR3 protein: ATEYNSSTEAF

clone size: -
V gene: TRBV6-1
J gene: TRBJ2-3
CDR3 protein: ASSEASGTPDTQY

clone size: few
V gene: TRBV19
J gene: TRBJ1-4
CDR3 protein: ASSYSGTGDEKLF

clone size: -
V gene: TRBV4-3
J gene: TRBJ1-6
CDR3 protein: ASSQGASSYNSPLH

clone size: many
V gene: TRBV19
J gene: TRBJ1-2
CDR3 protein: ASLGQGYGYT

clone size: -
V gene: TRBV4-2
J gene: TRBJ2-7
CDR3 protein: ASSRGTGDPYEQY

clone size: -
V gene: TRBV28
J gene: TRBJ1-2
CDR3 protein: ASSQTGDDGYT

clone size: -
V gene: TRBV10-3
J gene: TRBJ1-1
CDR3 protein: AISGGANTEAF

clone size: -
V gene: TRBV4-3
J gene: TRBJ2-7
CDR3 protein: ASSLQGAAEQY

clone size: once
V gene: TRBV3-1/TRBV3-2
J gene: TRBJ2-7
CDR3 protein: ASSQDSVRGRYEQY

clone size: -
V gene: TRBV14
J gene: TRBJ1-3
CDR3 protein: ASSRNPGLSGNTIY

clone size: -
V gene: TRBV5-4
J gene: TRBJ2-5
CDR3 protein: ASSSGLAGEETQY